This passage covers 28 T cell receptor beta chains from one sample sequenced in a study of T cell responses to AZD1222 COVID-19 vaccine. Some clones are missing from TCRdb's copy, which holds only in-frame ones; the method was immunoSEQ multiplex PCR. The table shows approximately 99,000 clones, with 70% to 90% occurring only once. The sample here was peripheral blood, taken on day 0 of AZD1222 vaccination. Source of these receptors: an adult in good health.

CDR3: CATGPPNYGYTF. The CDR3 DNA is TGTGCCACAGGACCACCGAACTATGGCTACACCTTC. This chain uses TRBV19 with TRBJ1-2; D not resolved. The ends were cut back, 10 bases at V and 2 bases at J, with 11 bases in the middle. The germline V gene has CDR1 LNHDA and CDR2 SQIVND (reference sequence). The CDR3 consists of 12 residues.

The chain carries TRBV3-1 (or the pseudogene TRBV3-2) and TRBJ1-5; possible D gene TRBD1, 5 bases. CDR1 LGHDT and CDR2 YNNKEL come from the germline V gene (reference sequence). The CDR3 runs 15 residues. V shed 0 bases and J shed 6 bases, with 12 bases lying between them. The chain's CDR3 is CASSQDRAVGQPQHF. Here the CDR3 DNA reads TGTGCCAGCAGCCAAGACAGGGCGGTCGGTCAGCCCCAGCATTTT.

This chain connects TRBV30 to TRBJ1-2; D gene uncertain. Trimming shortened V by 4 bases and J by 4 bases, and 13 bases separated the two germline ends. The CDR3 has 13 amino acids. Germline CDR1 reads GTSNPN; CDR2 reads SVGIG (reference sequence). The CDR3 reads CAWTPRGLYGYTF. In DNA, the CDR3 is TGTGCCTGGACCCCACGAGGGCTCTATGGCTACACCTTC.

This clone has more than one count but fewer than ten. The chain links TRBV3-1 (or the pseudogene TRBV3-2) to TRBJ2-7; possible D gene TRBD1, 5 bases. Germline CDR1 LGHDT, CDR2 YNNKEL (reference sequence). The CDR3 loop spans 18 amino acids. V lost 0 bases and J 1 base, leaving 19 bases between the germline ends. Here the CDR3 reads CASSQDYGTDIRSYEQYF. Written as DNA, the CDR3 is TGTGCCAGCAGCCAAGATTACGGAACGGACATACGGTCCTACGAGCAGTACTTC.

V and J are TRBV6-5 and TRBJ2-1; 8 bases align to TRBD1. Germline CDR1 is MNHEY and CDR2 is SVGAGI. The CDR3 extends over 16 amino acids. V trimming: 0 bases; J trimming: 6 bases; junction bases outside the gene matches: 7. The CDR3, as DNA: TGTGCCAGCAGTTACTCGAGTGGACAGGGTGGCAATGAGCAGTTCTTC. Amino acids: CASSYSSGQGGNEQFF.

V gene TRBV12-5 combines with J gene TRBJ1-5; possibly TRBD1 for D (5 bases). The CDR3 spans 16 residues. Trimming removed 0 bases at V and 3 bases at J, with 12 bases between. Germline V gene data show CDR1 as LGHNT and CDR2 as FRNRAP. The CDR3 sequence: CASGLVPRGTNQPQHF. The CDR3 nucleotides are TGTGCTAGTGGTTTGGTACCTCGGGGGACCAATCAGCCCCAGCATTTT.

This CDR3 reads CASSFTGISYGYTF. CDR3 DNA: TGTGCCAGCAGTTTTACAGGGATTAGTTATGGCTACACCTTC. V gene TRBV6-5 combines with J gene TRBJ1-2; a weak D match, TRBD1 (6 bases). Germline lookup yields CDR1 MNHEY and CDR2 SVGAGI. V lost 4 bases and J 5 bases, leaving 14 bases between the germline ends. This CDR3 region has 14 residues.

This chain connects TRBV28 to TRBJ1-6; tentatively, D is TRBD1 (6 bases). Germline-derived CDR1 and CDR2 are MDHEN and SYDVKM. The CDR3 has 14 amino acids. Trimming shortened V by 6 bases and J by 10 bases, and 16 bases separated the two germline ends. The CDR3 protein is CASSSNRDRSPLHF. CDR3 nucleotides: TGTGCCAGCAGCTCAAACAGGGATCGATCACCCCTCCACTTT.

The chain employs TRBV25-1 and TRBJ1-5; D is undetermined. This CDR3 is built from 15 residues. Trimming took 2 bases from V and 0 from J, leaving 8 bases between them. Germline V gene lookup returns CDR1 MGHDK and CDR2 SYGVNS. CDR3 loop: CASSEGSNSNQPQHF. DNA for the CDR3: TGTGCCAGCAGTGAAGGAAGTAATAGCAATCAGCCCCAGCATTTT.

The chain recombines TRBV5-1 with TRBJ1-3; D remains ambiguous. The ends were cut back, 5 bases at V and 0 bases at J, with 12 bases in the middle. The CDR3 is 15 amino acids. The germline V gene has CDR1 SGHRS and CDR2 YFSETQ. The CDR3: CASSRDVSSGNTIYF. The CDR3 nucleotides read TGCGCCAGCAGTCGGGATGTTTCCTCTGGAAACACCATATATTTT.

The rearrangement links TRBV2 to TRBJ2-2, with D possibly being TRBD2 (5 bases). Germline V gene data show CDR1 as SNHLY and CDR2 as FYNNEI. V was trimmed by 3 bases and J by 6 bases, leaving 14 bases between them. The CDR3 sequence is 15 residues long. Written as DNA, the CDR3 is TGTGCCAGCAGTGAGAATCCGGGGTGGTCCGGGGAGCTGTTTTTT. It yields the protein CASSENPGWSGELFF.

This clone showed up just a few times. The DNA for the CDR3 is TGTGCCAGCAGTTATCTCATGACTAGCGGGGGGGCCTGGACAGATACGCAGTATTTT. Amino acids: CASSYLMTSGGAWTDTQYF. The gene calls are TRBV6-2 or TRBV6-3 and TRBJ2-3; 14 bases line up with TRBD2. Germline trimming cut 3 bases from V and 3 bases from J; bases unmatched to any gene: 11. The length of the CDR3 is 19 residues. The V gene's germline CDR1 is MNHEY and CDR2 SVGEGT.

V is TRBV15 and J is TRBJ1-6, with 7 bases matching TRBD1. Trimming at V came to 5 bases and at J to 5 bases, leaving 6 bases not matched to a gene. CDR1 and CDR2 from the germline V gene are LNHNV and YYDKDF (reference sequence). The CDR3 runs 15 residues. The CDR3 DNA reads TGTGCCACCAGCCGCTGGGACAGTGATAATTCACCCCTCCACTTT. Amino acid sequence: CATSRWDSDNSPLHF. Complete variable domain (other parts from reference TRBV15 and TRBJ1-6): DAMVIQNPRYQVTQFGKPVTLSCSQTLNHNVMYWYQQKSSQAPKLLFHYYDKDFNNEADTPDNFQSRRPNTSFCFLDIRSPGLGDTAMYLCATSRWDSDNSPLHFGNGTRLTVT.

The CDR3 reads CASTLDILGQGSFYGYTF. Written as DNA, the CDR3 is TGTGCCAGTACCCTTGATATTCTGGGACAGGGCTCCTTCTATGGCTACACCTTC. The chain is built from TRBV19 and TRBJ1-2; 9 nucleotides agree with TRBD1. There are 18 residues in the CDR3. The germline V gene encodes CDR1 LNHDA and CDR2 SQIVND (reference sequence). V lost 7 bases to trimming and J lost 4 bases; unmatched junction nucleotides: 19. The full variable domain, with the rest looked up from reference TRBV19 and TRBJ1-2, is DGGITQSPKYLFRKEGQNVTLSCEQNLNHDAMYWYRQDPGQGLRLIYYSQIVNDFQKGDIAEGYSVSREKKESFPLTVTSAQKNPTAFYLCASTLDILGQGSFYGYTFGSGTRLTVV.

The chain recombines TRBV4-2 with TRBJ2-7; 10 nucleotides agree with TRBD2. The germline gives CDR1 LGHNA, CDR2 YNFKEQ. The CDR3 sequence is 18 residues long. After removal of 0 bases from V and 2 bases from J, the junction contained 10 bases not matched to a gene. CDR3 coding DNA: TGTGCCAGCAGCCAAGATCGAAGCGGGGGGGCCGTGGCCTACGAGCAGTACTTC. Translation gives CASSQDRSGGAVAYEQYF.

This chain connects TRBV18 to TRBJ2-7, with TRBD1 as a possible D gene (5 bases). Trimming shortened V by 4 bases and J by 2 bases, and 9 bases separated the two germline ends. This CDR3 spans 13 amino acids. The germline gives CDR1 KGHSH, CDR2 LQKENI. The CDR3 DNA follows: TGTGCCAGCTCACGTGGCAGGGCCTACGAGCAGTACTTC. This codes for CASSRGRAYEQYF.

This clone was counted once. This chain uses TRBV28 with TRBJ1-3; D is unclear. With 7 bases removed from V and 1 base from J, the gap between germline ends came to 11 bases. The CDR3 totals 14 residues. The V gene's germline CDR1 is MDHEN and CDR2 SYDVKM. DNA of the CDR3: TGTGCCAGCACCAAGCCTAATTCTGGAAACACCATATATTTT. This translates into CASTKPNSGNTIYF.

The chain combines TRBV7-6 with TRBJ1-1; possibly TRBD1 for D (6 bases). Germline assignment: CDR1 SGHVS and CDR2 FNYEAQ. The CDR3 has 17 amino acids. The ends were cut back, 4 bases at V and 0 bases at J, with 18 bases in the middle. The DNA of the CDR3 is TGTGCCAGCAGCTACCTATCCCGGACAGACATGAACACTGAAGCTTTCTTT. Protein product: CASSYLSRTDMNTEAFF. Full variable domain (outside the CDR3, taken from reference TRBV7-6 and TRBJ1-1): GAGVSQSPRYKVTKRGQDVALRCDPISGHVSLYWYRQALGQGPEFLTYFNYEAQQDKSGLPNDRFSAERPEGSISTLTIQRTEQRDSAMYRCASSYLSRTDMNTEAFFGQGTRLTVV.

The chain recombines TRBV6-5 with TRBJ1-5; D remains ambiguous. The CDR3 sequence is 13 residues long. Deletions cut 7 bases from V and 3 bases from J, with 10 bases between. Per the germline V gene, CDR1 is MNHEY and CDR2 is SVGAGI. CDR3 protein: CASMGRDNQPQHF. The CDR3 DNA reads as TGTGCCAGCATGGGTCGGGACAATCAGCCCCAGCATTTT.

The chain couples TRBV6-1 to TRBJ1-2; D is unclear. Per the germline V gene, CDR1 is MNHNS and CDR2 is SASEGT. The CDR3 sequence is 12 residues long. V was pared by 3 bases and J by 8 bases, with 10 bases between. The CDR3, as DNA: TGTGCCAGCAGTGATAATACCCTCGGCTACACCTTC. Protein product: CASSDNTLGYTF.

The count of this clone is one. This chain links TRBV5-1 with TRBJ2-2; tentatively, D is TRBD1 (6 bases). Germline V gene sequence: CDR1 SGHRS, CDR2 YFSETQ. CDR3 length: 16 residues. Trimming took 4 bases from V and 1 from J, leaving 14 bases between them. The DNA of the CDR3 is TGCGCCAGCAGCGTCCGGGACACACGGAACACCGGGGAGCTGTTTTTT. Encoded protein: CASSVRDTRNTGELFF.

V gene TRBV5-1 combines with J gene TRBJ2-1; 8 bases are a match to TRBD2. The V gene's germline CDR1 is SGHRS and CDR2 YFSETQ. The CDR3 loop spans 15 amino acids. The trim removed 0 bases at V and 7 bases at J, leaving 6 bases unmatched. The CDR3 nucleotides are TGCGCCAGCAGCTTGGCAGCGGGGGAGCTAAATGAGCAGTTCTTC. Encoded protein: CASSLAAGELNEQFF.

V is TRBV6-5 and J is TRBJ2-7, with D unresolved. Germline V gene data show CDR1 as MNHEY and CDR2 as SVGAGI. The CDR3 loop spans 12 amino acids. Between the trimmed V and J ends, which lost 4 bases and 6 bases, there was a span of 10 bases. CDR3 nucleotides: TGTGCCAGCAGTTCTAGGGTGTTCGAGCAGTACTTC. Translated, it gives CASSSRVFEQYF.

The rearrangement links TRBV7-8 to TRBJ2-2; 7 bases line up with TRBD1. This CDR3 comprises 15 residues. V was clipped by 4 bases and J by 3 bases; unmatched bases: 5. In germline, CDR1 is SGHVS, CDR2 FQNEAQ. The CDR3, as DNA: TGTGCCAGCAGCTCAACAGGGGAATACACCGGGGAGCTGTTTTTT. It translates to CASSSTGEYTGELFF.

The chain couples TRBV11-2 to TRBJ2-3; D call uncertain. The V gene lost 5 bases and the J gene lost 2 bases, with 11 bases spanning the gap. The CDR3 length is 14 residues. Germline CDR1 SGHAT, CDR2 FQNNGV. Here the CDR3 DNA reads TGTGCCAGCAGCCTTCCTTTACACACAGATACGCAGTATTTT. It encodes CASSLPLHTDTQYF.

The chain has TRBV4-1 and TRBJ1-4; possible D gene TRBD1, 5 bases. The CDR3 length is 17 residues. Germline-derived CDR1 and CDR2 are MGHRA and YSYEKL. V dropped 0 bases and J dropped 8 bases, with 19 bases sitting between them. The CDR3, as DNA: TGCGCCAGCAGCCAAGAATTCGCTAGGGACTTGGGGGAAAAACTGTTTTTT. It yields the protein CASSQEFARDLGEKLFF.

This chain connects TRBV19 to TRBJ2-7; 7 bases line up with TRBD2. The CDR3 contains 15 residues. The germline V gene encodes CDR1 LNHDA and CDR2 SQIVND (reference sequence). After removal of 5 bases from V and 2 bases from J, the junction contained 9 bases not matched to a gene. The CDR3 DNA sequence: TGTGCCAGTAGTCGCTGGAGCGGGATACCCTACGAGCAGTACTTC. This gives the protein CASSRWSGIPYEQYF.

The chain carries TRBV7-7 and TRBJ2-7, with 7 bases aligning to TRBD1. The CDR3 is 15 residues long. Germline V gene sequence: CDR1 SSHAT, CDR2 FNYEAQ (reference sequence). V lost 1 base, J lost 5 bases, and 8 bases stayed unmatched. CDR3 nucleotide sequence: TGTGCCAGCAGCTTAGACCAGACAGGGTTGAACGAGCAGTACTTC. It specifies CASSLDQTGLNEQYF.